One and the same sample provided the 10 T cell receptor beta chains below, sequenced in a study of cytomegalovirus exposure and HLA in healthy donors (TCRdb year 2017). Receptors were amplified or captured by the immunoSEQ multiplex PCR assay. For the multiplex PCR, a mixture combining 60 forward primers for TCR Vbeta segments and 13 reverse primers for TCR Jbeta segments was used. TCRdb re-hosts the immuneACCESS table, in-frame sequences only. Its copies lack some clones; in the studies checked, an unresolved V gene accounts for under half of them, and the cause for the rest is not known. Counted in this sample were some 190,000 clones; about 84% of them appeared once. Of the sample, roughly 15% falls within the top ten clones. Sequencing was performed on PBMCs. All receptors derive from a woman in her 30s in good health and CMV-seropositive.

The V call is TRBV6-1, the J call TRBJ2-7, with D possibly being TRBD2 (6 bases). This CDR3 region has 17 residues. Trimming took off 3 bases at V and 5 bases at J, with 23 bases between the two ends. The germline V gene has CDR1 MNHNS and CDR2 SASEGT. CDR3 in DNA: TGTGCCAGCAGTGAGGTGTTGACTAGTCCCCTGGGGGACGAGCAGTACTTC. Translation gives CASSEVLTSPLGDEQYF.

The V gene is TRBV5-1, the J gene TRBJ2-5; D might be TRBD2 (6 bases). CDR3 length: 14 amino acids. Germline-derived CDR1 and CDR2 are SGHRS and YFSETQ. V shed 4 bases and J shed 0 bases, with 10 bases lying between them. The CDR3 DNA reads TGCGCCAGCAGCCCTGGACTAAACCAAGAGACCCAGTACTTC. It encodes CASSPGLNQETQYF.

V gene TRBV6-6 combines with J gene TRBJ1-6, with 7 bases lining up with TRBD1. Germline trimming cut 6 bases from V and 8 bases from J; bases unmatched to any gene: 13. This CDR3 spans 16 amino acids. Per the germline V gene, CDR1 is MNHNY and CDR2 is SVGAGI (reference sequence). The CDR3 DNA is TGTGCCAGCAGGCTCGGGACAGAGAGAACCCATTCACCCCTCCACTTT. Protein: CASRLGTERTHSPLHF.

V usage is TRBV10-3 and J usage is TRBJ2-3; TRBD1 matches at 10 bases. The CDR3 loop spans 14 amino acids. V dropped 4 bases and J dropped 7; count of bases not matched to a gene: 5. CDR1 ENHRY and CDR2 SYGVKD come from the germline V gene. CDR3 nucleotide sequence: TGTGCCATCAGTGTGGGGGACAGGGGACATACGCAGTATTTT. Its translation is CAISVGDRGHTQYF.

This clone was recorded a few times. The chain recombines TRBV6-6 with TRBJ2-1; D not certain. The V gene's germline CDR1 is MNHNY and CDR2 SVGAGI (reference sequence). Trimming pared 6 bases from V and 6 bases from J, leaving 18 bases between. The CDR3 contains 15 residues. The CDR3 DNA follows: TGTGCCAGCAGCCCGTTTAGAAAGAGTACCAATGAGCAGTTCTTC. Protein: CASSPFRKSTNEQFF.

The CDR3 nucleotides are TGTGCCAGCAGCTTCTACAGGGGCCCACAAGAGACCCAGTACTTC. Translation gives CASSFYRGPQETQYF. The chain couples TRBV7-6 to TRBJ2-5; 7 bases are a match to TRBD1. This CDR3 is built from 15 residues. The V gene's germline CDR1 is SGHVS and CDR2 FNYEAQ. With V trimmed by 3 bases and J by 2 bases, 6 bases remained unmatched.

The rearrangement joins TRBV30 to TRBJ1-3, with D possibly being TRBD1 (5 bases). The CDR3 loop spans 15 amino acids. Germline values: CDR1 GTSNPN, CDR2 SVGIG (reference sequence). With 3 bases removed from V and 1 base from J, the gap between germline ends came to 13 bases. DNA for the CDR3: TGTGCCTGGAGGGATTTTAGGGGTTCTGGAAACACCATATATTTT. It codes for CAWRDFRGSGNTIYF.

This clone was counted many times. The V and J genes are TRBV5-4 and TRBJ2-3; D is uncertain. Per germline, CDR1 SGHNT and CDR2 YYREEE (reference sequence). The CDR3 covers 16 residues. Deletions cut 0 bases from V and 2 bases from J, with 13 bases between. DNA of the CDR3: TGTGCCAGCAGCTTGGGGCGGCTAGGCTTCACAGATACGCAGTATTTT. This translates into CASSLGRLGFTDTQYF. Full variable domain (outside the CDR3, taken from reference TRBV5-4 and TRBJ2-3): ETGVTQSPTHLIKTRGQQVTLRCSSQSGHNTVSWYQQALGQGPQFIFQYYREEENGRGNFPPRFSGLQFPNYSSELNVNALELDDSALYLCASSLGRLGFTDTQYFGPGTRLTVL.

The chain has TRBV5-5 and TRBJ2-5, with D unresolved. With 4 bases removed from V and 5 bases from J, the gap between germline ends came to 15 bases. CDR3 length equals 14 residues. Germline assignment: CDR1 SGHKS and CDR2 YYEKEE (reference sequence). The CDR3 here is CASSLPGPRETQYF. The DNA of the CDR3 is TGTGCCAGCAGCCTTCCGGGTCCCCGGGAGACCCAGTACTTC.

The chain recombines TRBV7-9 with TRBJ2-2, with D possibly TRBD1 on 6 matching bases. V was shortened by 4 bases and J by 15 bases, with 12 bases between the two germline ends. Germline CDR1 is SEHNR and CDR2 is FQNEAQ (reference sequence). CDR3 size: 11 residues. The CDR3 sequence is CASSSGTSVFF. CDR3 nucleotide sequence: TGTGCCAGCAGCTCTGGGACATCGGTGTTTTTT.